A single sample gave rise to the 26 T cell receptor beta chains below, sequenced in a study of T cells in localized non-small cell lung cancer (dated by TCRdb to the early 2020s). The library was produced with the immunoSEQ multiplex PCR assay. TCRdb took this table from immuneACCESS and kept in-frame rearrangements with V and J called. Such tables lack part of the clones; where checked against another copy, unresolved V genes explain under half of the gap, and the rest is unexplained. This sample holds more than 45,000 clones; roughly 88% were observed only once. Approximately 18% of the sample is taken by the ten largest. Source: peripheral blood mononuclear cells, taken before any cancer treatment. These receptors were collected from a man between 40 and 70 years old with stage III lung adenocarcinoma.

V is TRBV6-6 and J is TRBJ2-3; 12 bases map to TRBD1. The CDR3 has 13 amino acids. V lost 7 bases and J lost 11; bases outside the gene matches: 7. Germline V gene data show CDR1 as MNHNY and CDR2 as SVGAGI (reference sequence). Here the CDR3 DNA reads TGTGCCAGCATGGGACAGGGGGCCGCTAGGCAGTATTTT. It codes for CASMGQGAARQYF.

The CDR3 coding sequence is TGTGCCATCAGTGAGTCCGTAAATTCGGGGGGGGCCCGAGAGACCCAGTACTTC. Its translation is CAISESVNSGGARETQYF. This rearrangement joins TRBV10-3 to TRBJ2-5, with 8 bases that match TRBD2. Trimming at V came to 0 bases and at J to 4 bases, leaving 13 bases not matched to a gene. Germline V gene lookup returns CDR1 ENHRY and CDR2 SYGVKD. The CDR3 runs to 18 residues.

The chain uses TRBV7-9 and TRBJ2-3; 7 bases are shared with TRBD2. The germline V gene encodes CDR1 SEHNR and CDR2 FQNEAQ (reference sequence). The CDR3 consists of 16 residues. V lost 3 bases to trimming and J lost 0 bases; unmatched junction nucleotides: 6. DNA for the CDR3: TGTGCCAGCAGCTTTGGTAGCGGGTTAAGCACAGATACGCAGTATTTT. Translated, it gives CASSFGSGLSTDTQYF.

In nucleotides, the CDR3 is TGTGCCAGCAGCGTGGGACAGGGGACAGATACGCAGTATTTT. Protein sequence: CASSVGQGTDTQYF. V usage is TRBV9 and J usage is TRBJ2-3; 10 bases match TRBD1. The CDR3 runs to 14 residues. V was pared by 2 bases and J by 3 bases, with 0 bases of the junction left unmatched. Germline loops: CDR1 SGDLS, CDR2 YYNGEE.

Concerning this clone itself: This same CDR3 is encoded by further DNA sequences in the sample. The V gene is TRBV5-6, the J gene TRBJ1-4; unclear D gene. Germline V gene data show CDR1 as SGHDT and CDR2 as YYEEEE. The CDR3 runs 14 residues. The V and J ends lost 2 bases and 2 bases respectively, with 7 bases between them. DNA of the CDR3: TGTGCCAGCAGCTTAACCCGGACTAATGAAAAACTGTTTTTT. Its translation: CASSLTRTNEKLFF.

The gene calls are TRBV10-2 and TRBJ2-7; 8 bases are a match to TRBD1. Germline values: CDR1 WSHSY, CDR2 SAAADI. The CDR3 runs 13 residues. V trimming: 7 bases; J trimming: 1 base; junction bases outside the gene matches: 3. CDR3 amino acids: CASTGQGSYEQYF. The DNA for the CDR3 is TGCGCCAGCACCGGACAGGGTTCCTACGAGCAGTACTTC.

This chain connects TRBV7-9 to TRBJ2-3; 11 bases line up with TRBD2. The V gene end was trimmed by 3 bases and the J gene end by 2 bases; junction bases not matched to a gene: 4. The CDR3 consists of 16 residues. The germline CDR1 and CDR2 sequences are SEHNR and FQNEAQ (reference sequence). The CDR3 here is CASSFPSGRNTDTQYF. The CDR3 nucleotides read TGTGCCAGCAGCTTCCCTAGCGGGAGGAACACAGATACGCAGTATTTT.

The J gene is TRBJ1-3, the V gene TRBV5-4; a possible D gene is TRBD1 (5 bases). Trimming stripped 0 bases from V and 4 bases from J, with 8 bases between. From germline, CDR1 is SGHNT and CDR2 YYREEE (reference sequence). The CDR3 runs to 14 residues. The CDR3 protein is CASSLEGYGNTIYF. CDR3 DNA sequence: TGTGCCAGCAGCTTGGAGGGGTACGGAAACACCATATATTTT.

This sequence joins TRBV5-8 and TRBJ2-2; D not certain. Trimming left V 0 bases short and J 5 bases short, with 14 bases between. There are 16 residues in the CDR3. Looked up from germline, CDR1 is SGHTS and CDR2 is YDEGEE. The CDR3 bases are TGTGCCAGCAGCTTGGCCTGGAGCCCCGGGACCGGGGAGCTGTTTTTT. Its protein is CASSLAWSPGTGELFF.

The genes are TRBV5-1 and TRBJ2-2; no clear D. Germline loops: CDR1 SGHRS, CDR2 YFSETQ. The V end lost 5 bases, the J end lost 6 bases, and 11 bases lay between the germline ends. This CDR3 spans 13 amino acids. Here the CDR3 DNA reads TGCGCCAGCAGTCCCGACTTGGCCGGGGAGCTGTTTTTT. Protein product: CASSPDLAGELFF.

The V call is TRBV11-2, the J call TRBJ2-2, with D uncertain. This CDR3 has 14 amino acids. Trimming took 2 bases from V and 1 from J, leaving 5 bases between them. Germline V gene lookup returns CDR1 SGHAT and CDR2 FQNNGV. The CDR3: CASSLSENTGELFF. CDR3 nucleotide sequence: TGTGCCAGCAGCTTATCAGAGAACACCGGGGAGCTGTTTTTT.

In DNA, the CDR3 is TGTGCCAGCAGCGATAGCGGGGGGTCTTACAATGAGCAGTTCTTC. Its translation: CASSDSGGSYNEQFF. The V call is TRBV9, the J call TRBJ2-1, with 10 nucleotides matching TRBD2. The V segment lost 3 bases and the J segment 4 bases; nucleotides outside the gene matches: 4. This CDR3 is 15 amino acids long. CDR1 and CDR2 from the germline V gene are SGDLS and YYNGEE.

The J gene is TRBJ2-7, the V gene TRBV7-9; 7 bases agree with TRBD2. Trimming removed 8 bases from V and 5 bases from J; junction bases left unmatched: 15. The CDR3 is made up of 15 amino acids. Germline V gene sequence: CDR1 SEHNR, CDR2 FQNEAQ (reference sequence). The CDR3 here is CASAFPGRGTHEQYF. CDR3 coding DNA: TGTGCCAGCGCTTTTCCGGGGAGGGGAACCCACGAGCAGTACTTC.

The chain couples TRBV6-5 to TRBJ2-2; 11 nucleotides line up with TRBD2. The CDR3 has 16 amino acids. Germline CDR1 is MNHEY and CDR2 is SVGAGI. The ends lost 6 bases at V and 4 bases at J; junction bases unmatched: 7. The CDR3: CASSYLAGGFTGELFF. The CDR3, as DNA: TGTGCCAGCAGCTACCTAGCGGGGGGTTTCACCGGGGAGCTGTTTTTT.

The rearrangement links TRBV19 to TRBJ1-2, with a weak D call TRBD1 (5 bases). Trimming cost V 6 bases and J 4 bases, with 6 bases left between them. The length of the CDR3 is 11 residues. The V gene's germline CDR1 is LNHDA and CDR2 SQIVND (reference sequence). In nucleotides, the CDR3 is TGTGCCAGTAGGACAGCCTATGGCTACACCTTC. This translates into CASRTAYGYTF.

J is TRBJ2-2 and V is TRBV5-1; D remains unclear. Germline loops: CDR1 SGHRS, CDR2 YFSETQ. V dropped 2 bases and J dropped 1 base, with 12 bases sitting between them. This CDR3 region has 16 residues. The DNA for the CDR3 is TGCGCCAGCAGCTTTCTTCTCCATCAGAACACCGGGGAGCTGTTTTTT. The encoded protein is CASSFLLHQNTGELFF.

The chain joins TRBV19 to TRBJ2-4, with D uncertain. The germline gives CDR1 LNHDA, CDR2 SQIVND (reference sequence). Trimming left V 5 bases short and J 3 bases short, with 8 bases between. The CDR3 contains 13 residues. CDR3 loop: CASSEGYKNIQYF. CDR3 DNA: TGTGCCAGTAGTGAAGGGTACAAAAACATTCAGTACTTC.

CDR3 DNA: TGTGCCAGCAGCTTAGCACCGGGGGCCCGAGAGACCCAGTACTTC. This encodes CASSLAPGARETQYF. J is TRBJ2-5 and V is TRBV7-2, with D perhaps matching TRBD1 or TRBD2 (6 bases each). The V gene's germline CDR1 is SGHTA and CDR2 FQGNSA. Trimming left V 0 bases short and J 4 bases short, with 12 bases between. The CDR3 covers 15 residues.

The chain carries TRBV2 and TRBJ2-7, with TRBD2 matching 8 bases. J gave up 2 bases and V 4 bases, and 4 bases lay outside the gene matches. The CDR3 runs to 14 residues. In germline, CDR1 is SNHLY, CDR2 FYNNEI. CDR3 loop: CASSVDSGAYEQYF. The DNA for the CDR3 is TGTGCCAGCAGTGTTGATAGCGGGGCCTACGAGCAGTACTTC.

This clone came up a few times. V usage is TRBV29-1 and J usage is TRBJ2-2; D is undetermined. Germline lookup yields CDR1 SQVTM and CDR2 ANQGSEA. V was cut by 7 bases and J by 0 bases, with 15 bases left in between. CDR3 length: 15 amino acids. This CDR3 reads CSADRPDTNTGELFF. Here the CDR3 DNA reads TGCAGCGCTGATAGGCCCGATACGAACACCGGGGAGCTGTTTTTT.

The chain couples TRBV11-2 to TRBJ2-7, with 7 bases lining up with TRBD1. Trimming took 0 bases from V and 5 from J; bases not matched to a gene: 4. CDR3 length: 14 residues. CDR1 and CDR2 from the germline V gene are SGHAT and FQNNGV. The CDR3 nucleotides are TGTGCCAGCAGCTTAGAGACAGGGCTCCACGAGCAGTACTTC. It encodes CASSLETGLHEQYF.

The genes are TRBV5-1 and TRBJ1-1; D unclear. The V and J ends lost 0 bases and 2 bases respectively, with 5 bases between them. This CDR3 has 13 amino acids. Germline loops: CDR1 SGHRS, CDR2 YFSETQ. The CDR3 loop is CASSLAGNTEAFF. CDR3 in DNA: TGCGCCAGCAGCTTGGCAGGCAACACTGAAGCTTTCTTT.

V and J are TRBV7-9 and TRBJ2-5; D is possibly TRBD1 or TRBD2 (5 bases each). CDR1 SEHNR and CDR2 FQNEAQ come from the germline V gene (reference sequence). V shed 3 bases and J shed 3 bases, with 8 bases lying between them. This CDR3 is 13 amino acids long. Here the CDR3 reads CASSFRGEETQYF. DNA of the CDR3: TGTGCCAGCAGCTTCAGAGGGGAAGAGACCCAGTACTTC.

The J gene is TRBJ2-2, the V gene TRBV19, with D perhaps being TRBD1 or TRBD2 (5 bases each). Trimming stripped 6 bases from V and 1 base from J, with 12 bases between. This CDR3 contains 15 residues. Germline V gene lookup returns CDR1 LNHDA and CDR2 SQIVND (reference sequence). In nucleotides, the CDR3 is TGTGCCAGTAGGGGCCGGGGCTGGAACACCGGGGAGCTGTTTTTT. Its translation: CASRGRGWNTGELFF.

V is TRBV7-9 and J is TRBJ1-1; 8 nucleotides agree with TRBD1. The CDR3 has 14 amino acids. Germline V lookup: CDR1 SEHNR, CDR2 FQNEAQ (reference sequence). J lost 4 bases, V lost 4 bases, and 5 bases had no gene match. CDR3 DNA sequence: TGTGCCAGCAGCTACGCCGACAGGGGCACTGAAGCTTTCTTT. Encoded protein: CASSYADRGTEAFF.

This chain uses TRBV5-1 with TRBJ2-3, with 10 bases fitting TRBD1. J lost 4 bases, V lost 5 bases, and 16 bases had no gene match. Germline CDR1 is SGHRS and CDR2 is YFSETQ. The CDR3 contains 18 residues. CDR3 residues: CASRTGTGAPPFPDTQYF. DNA for the CDR3: TGCGCCAGCAGGACGGGGACAGGGGCGCCCCCGTTCCCAGATACGCAGTATTTT.